This TCR beta chain was recovered during a study of cytotoxic CD8 clonotypes in ibrutinib-treated CLL. Overall study context: Investigators reported approximately 25 partial and 2 complete responses; after median around 63 months, 14 patients remained remitted and about twelve progressed.

Per germline, CDR1 SNHLY and CDR2 FYNNEI. J lost 7 bases, V lost 7 bases, and 10 bases had no gene match. CDR3 length: 15 amino acids. This clone was seen more than once but under ten times. What it binds is not known. Assay used: immunoSEQ multiplex PCR; TCRdb lists only in-frame clones, some missing. The sample lists about 76,000 clones; 70% to 90% were seen once. Study-level results: Sampling times differed between sustained-remission and progressing patients. Public clonotypes occurred uncommonly; on treatment, they contracted or remained stable.

This TCR came from a human donor with chronic lymphocytic leukemia. The sequencing used PBMCs, collected before ibrutinib treatment. The gene calls are TRBV2 and TRBJ2-1; TRBD2 matches 10 bases. The CDR3 DNA reads TGTGCCAGCAACCGCGGGACTAGCGTAACAAATGAGCAGTTCTTC. Translating it yields CASNRGTSVTNEQFF.